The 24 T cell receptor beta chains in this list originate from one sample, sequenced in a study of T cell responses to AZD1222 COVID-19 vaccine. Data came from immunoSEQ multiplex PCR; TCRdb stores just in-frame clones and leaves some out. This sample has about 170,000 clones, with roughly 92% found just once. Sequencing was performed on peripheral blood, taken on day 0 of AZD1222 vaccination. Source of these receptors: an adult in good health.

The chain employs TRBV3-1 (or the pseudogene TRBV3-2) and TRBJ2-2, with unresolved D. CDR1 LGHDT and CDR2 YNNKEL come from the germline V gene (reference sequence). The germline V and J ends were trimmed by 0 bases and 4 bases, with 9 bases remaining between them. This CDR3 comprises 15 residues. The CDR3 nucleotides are TGTGCCAGCAGCCAAGATCGACGGAGCACCGGGGAGCTGTTTTTT. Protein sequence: CASSQDRRSTGELFF.

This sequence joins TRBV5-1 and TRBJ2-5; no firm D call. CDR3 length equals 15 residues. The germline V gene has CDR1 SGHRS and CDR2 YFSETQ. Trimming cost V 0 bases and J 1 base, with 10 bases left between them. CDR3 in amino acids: CASSLAPPFQETQYF. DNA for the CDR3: TGCGCCAGCAGCTTGGCCCCTCCATTCCAAGAGACCCAGTACTTC.

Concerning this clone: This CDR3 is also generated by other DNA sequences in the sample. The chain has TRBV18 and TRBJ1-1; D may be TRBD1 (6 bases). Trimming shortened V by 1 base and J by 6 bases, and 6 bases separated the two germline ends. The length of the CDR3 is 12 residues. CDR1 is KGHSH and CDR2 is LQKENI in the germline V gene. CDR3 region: CASSPQGAEAFF. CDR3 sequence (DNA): TGTGCCAGCTCACCACAGGGGGCTGAAGCTTTCTTT.

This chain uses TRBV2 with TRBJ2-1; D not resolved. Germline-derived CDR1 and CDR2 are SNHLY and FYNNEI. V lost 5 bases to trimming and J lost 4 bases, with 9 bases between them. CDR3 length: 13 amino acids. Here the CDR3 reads CASSTVLYNEQFF. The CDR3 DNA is TGTGCCAGCAGTACGGTCCTGTACAATGAGCAGTTCTTC.

CDR3 residues: CASSLRVSGANVLTF. CDR3 coding DNA: TGTGCCAGCAGCTTACGAGTCTCTGGGGCCAACGTCCTGACTTTC. J is TRBJ2-6 and V is TRBV7-9; D gene unclear. Germline CDR1 is SEHNR and CDR2 is FQNEAQ (reference sequence). Trimming took 2 bases from V and 0 from J, leaving 5 bases between them. The length of the CDR3 is 15 residues.

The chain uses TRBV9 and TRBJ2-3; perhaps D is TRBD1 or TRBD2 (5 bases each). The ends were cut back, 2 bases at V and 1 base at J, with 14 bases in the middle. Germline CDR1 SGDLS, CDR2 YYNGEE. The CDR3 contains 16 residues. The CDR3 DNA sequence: TGTGCCAGCAGCGTGGGGACCCTCGCCGGCACAGATACGCAGTATTTT. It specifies CASSVGTLAGTDTQYF.

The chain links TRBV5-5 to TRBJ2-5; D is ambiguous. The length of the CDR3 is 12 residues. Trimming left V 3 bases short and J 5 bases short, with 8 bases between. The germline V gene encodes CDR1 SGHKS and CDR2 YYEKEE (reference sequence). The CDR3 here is CASSSFSETQYF. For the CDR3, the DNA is TGTGCCAGCAGCTCTTTTTCGGAGACCCAGTACTTC.

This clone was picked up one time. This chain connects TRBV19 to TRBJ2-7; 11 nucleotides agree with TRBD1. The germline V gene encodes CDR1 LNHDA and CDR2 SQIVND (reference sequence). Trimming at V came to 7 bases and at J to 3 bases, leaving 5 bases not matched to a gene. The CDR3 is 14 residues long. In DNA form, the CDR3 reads TGTGCCAGTACCGGGACAGGGGGATTCTACGAGCAGTACTTC. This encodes CASTGTGGFYEQYF.

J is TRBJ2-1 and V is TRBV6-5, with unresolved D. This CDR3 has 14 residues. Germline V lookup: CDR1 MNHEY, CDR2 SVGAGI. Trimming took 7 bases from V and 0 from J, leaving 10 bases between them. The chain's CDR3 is CASKLSASYNEQFF. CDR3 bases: TGTGCCAGCAAACTTTCAGCCTCCTACAATGAGCAGTTCTTC.

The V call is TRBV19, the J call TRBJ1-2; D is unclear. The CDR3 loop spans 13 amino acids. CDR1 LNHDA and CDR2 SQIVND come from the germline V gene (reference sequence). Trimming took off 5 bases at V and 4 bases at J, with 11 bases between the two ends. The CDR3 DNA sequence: TGTGCCAGTAGTCCCGTGGACGGCTATGGCTACACCTTC. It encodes CASSPVDGYGYTF.

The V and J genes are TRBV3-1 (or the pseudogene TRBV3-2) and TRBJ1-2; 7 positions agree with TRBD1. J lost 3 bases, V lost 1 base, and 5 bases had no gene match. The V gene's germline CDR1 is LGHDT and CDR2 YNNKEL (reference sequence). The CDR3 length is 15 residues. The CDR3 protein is CASSQGNRGDYGYTF. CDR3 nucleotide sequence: TGTGCCAGCAGCCAAGGTAACAGGGGCGACTATGGCTACACCTTC.

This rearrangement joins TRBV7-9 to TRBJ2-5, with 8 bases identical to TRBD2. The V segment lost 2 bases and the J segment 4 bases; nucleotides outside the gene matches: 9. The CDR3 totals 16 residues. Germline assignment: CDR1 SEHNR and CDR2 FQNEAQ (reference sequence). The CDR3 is CASSLTGGPSGETQYF. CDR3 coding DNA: TGTGCCAGCAGCTTAACGGGAGGGCCGTCGGGAGAGACCCAGTACTTC.

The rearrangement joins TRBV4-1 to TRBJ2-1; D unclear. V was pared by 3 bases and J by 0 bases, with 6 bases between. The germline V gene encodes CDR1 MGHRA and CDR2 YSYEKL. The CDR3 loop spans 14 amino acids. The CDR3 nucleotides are TGCGCCAGCAGCCACAGAATCTCCTACAATGAGCAGTTCTTC. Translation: CASSHRISYNEQFF.

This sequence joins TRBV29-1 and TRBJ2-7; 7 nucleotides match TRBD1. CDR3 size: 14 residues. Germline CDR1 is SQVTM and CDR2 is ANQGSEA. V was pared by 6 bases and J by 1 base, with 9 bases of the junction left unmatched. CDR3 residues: CSVLRDRGSYEQYF. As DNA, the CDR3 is TGCAGCGTCCTCCGGGACAGAGGGTCCTACGAGCAGTACTTC.

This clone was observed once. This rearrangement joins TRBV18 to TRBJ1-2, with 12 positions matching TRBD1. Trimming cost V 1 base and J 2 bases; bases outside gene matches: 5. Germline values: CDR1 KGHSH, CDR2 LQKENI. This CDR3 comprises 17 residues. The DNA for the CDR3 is TGTGCCAGCTCACCACGGGGGACAGGGGGCTGGAACTATGGCTACACCTTC. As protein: CASSPRGTGGWNYGYTF.

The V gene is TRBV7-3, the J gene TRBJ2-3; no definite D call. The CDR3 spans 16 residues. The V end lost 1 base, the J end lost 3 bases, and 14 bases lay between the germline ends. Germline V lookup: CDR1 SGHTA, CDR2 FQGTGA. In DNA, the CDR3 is TGTGCCAGCAGCTTAAAGCCTAGTCTTACGACAGATACGCAGTATTTT. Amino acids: CASSLKPSLTTDTQYF.

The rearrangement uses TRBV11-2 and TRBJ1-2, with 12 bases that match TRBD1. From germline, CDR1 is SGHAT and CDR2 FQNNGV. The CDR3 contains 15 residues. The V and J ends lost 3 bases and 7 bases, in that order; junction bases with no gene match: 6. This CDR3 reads CASSLGGQGASGYTF. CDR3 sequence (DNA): TGTGCCAGCAGCTTGGGGGGACAGGGGGCCAGTGGCTACACCTTC.

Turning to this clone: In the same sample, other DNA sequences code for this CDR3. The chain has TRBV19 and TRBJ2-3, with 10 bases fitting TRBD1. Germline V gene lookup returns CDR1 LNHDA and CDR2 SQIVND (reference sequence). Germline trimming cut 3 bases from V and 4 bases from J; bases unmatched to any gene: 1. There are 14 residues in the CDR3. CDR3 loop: CASSIGTGADTQYF. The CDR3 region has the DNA TGTGCCAGTAGTATTGGGACAGGGGCAGATACGCAGTATTTT.

CDR3 sequence reads: CASSLSGTANTEAFF. CDR3 DNA sequence: TGTGCCAGCAGCTTATCCGGGACGGCGAACACTGAAGCTTTCTTT. J is TRBJ1-1 and V is TRBV11-3; D possibly corresponds to TRBD1 (5 bases). This CDR3 has 15 residues. CDR1 and CDR2 (germline): SGHNT, YENEEA. The V end lost 2 bases, the J end lost 1 base, and 11 bases lay between the germline ends.

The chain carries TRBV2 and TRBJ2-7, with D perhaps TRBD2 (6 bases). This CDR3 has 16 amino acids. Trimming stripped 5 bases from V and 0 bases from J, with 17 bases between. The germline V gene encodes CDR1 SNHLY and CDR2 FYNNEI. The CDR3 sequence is CASSPPLDGSSYEQYF. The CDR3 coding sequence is TGTGCCAGCAGTCCCCCCCTAGACGGGAGCTCCTACGAGCAGTACTTC.

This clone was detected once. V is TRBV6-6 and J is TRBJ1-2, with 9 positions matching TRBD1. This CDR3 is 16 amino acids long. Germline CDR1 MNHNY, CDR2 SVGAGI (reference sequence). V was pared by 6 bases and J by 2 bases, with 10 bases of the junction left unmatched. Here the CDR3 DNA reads TGTGCCAGCAGCCGTAGTAGGACAGGGGAAAACTATGGCTACACCTTC. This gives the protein CASSRSRTGENYGYTF.

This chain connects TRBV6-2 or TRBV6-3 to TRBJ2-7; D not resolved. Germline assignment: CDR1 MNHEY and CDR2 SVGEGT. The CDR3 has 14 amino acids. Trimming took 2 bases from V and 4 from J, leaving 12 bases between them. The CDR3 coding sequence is TGTGCCAGCAGTTACGGGGAAGGCCCTTACGAGCAGTACTTC. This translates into CASSYGEGPYEQYF.

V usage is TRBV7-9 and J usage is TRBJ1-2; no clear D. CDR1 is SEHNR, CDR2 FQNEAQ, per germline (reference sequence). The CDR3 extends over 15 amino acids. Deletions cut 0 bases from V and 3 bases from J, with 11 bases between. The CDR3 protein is CASSLAPADDYGYTF. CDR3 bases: TGTGCCAGCAGCTTAGCCCCGGCAGACGACTATGGCTACACCTTC. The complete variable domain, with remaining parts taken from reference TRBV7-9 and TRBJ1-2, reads DTGVSQNPRHKITKRGQNVTFRCDPISEHNRLYWYRQTLGQGPEFLTYFQNEAQLEKSRLLSDRFSAERPKGSFSTLEIQRTEQGDSAMYLCASSLAPADDYGYTFGSGTRLTVV.

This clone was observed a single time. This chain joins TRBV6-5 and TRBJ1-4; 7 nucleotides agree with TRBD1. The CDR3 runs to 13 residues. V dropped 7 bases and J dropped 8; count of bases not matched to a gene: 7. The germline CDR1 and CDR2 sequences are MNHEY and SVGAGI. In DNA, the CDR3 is TGTGCCAGCAAGGCGACAGGGCGGGAAAAACTGTTTTTT. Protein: CASKATGREKLFF.